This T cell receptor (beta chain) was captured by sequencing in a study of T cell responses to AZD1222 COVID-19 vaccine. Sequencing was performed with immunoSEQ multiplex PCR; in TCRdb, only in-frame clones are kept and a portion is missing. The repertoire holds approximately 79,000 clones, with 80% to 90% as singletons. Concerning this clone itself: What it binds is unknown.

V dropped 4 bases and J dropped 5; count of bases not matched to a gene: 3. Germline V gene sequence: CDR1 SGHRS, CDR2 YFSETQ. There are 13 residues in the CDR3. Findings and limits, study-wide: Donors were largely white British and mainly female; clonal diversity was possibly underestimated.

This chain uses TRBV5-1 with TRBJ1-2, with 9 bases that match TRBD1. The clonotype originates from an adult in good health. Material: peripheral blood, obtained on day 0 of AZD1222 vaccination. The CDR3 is CASSQGQGYGYTF. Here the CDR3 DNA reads TGCGCCAGCAGCCAAGGACAGGGGTATGGCTACACCTTC. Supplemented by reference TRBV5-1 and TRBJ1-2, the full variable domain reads KAGVTQTPRYLIKTRGQQVTLSCSPISGHRSVSWYQQTPGQGLQFLFEYFSETQRNKGNFPGRFSGRQFSNSRSEMNVSTLELGDSALYLCASSQGQGYGYTFGSGTRLTVV.